This T cell receptor (beta chain) was retrieved from a study of Ad26.COV2.S vaccination and SARS-CoV-2 variants. Study-wide context: Dosing was one shot or two shots 56 days apart. Whole-study results and caveats: Vaccine recipients showed a spike-specific TCR breadth that was higher than in placebo recipients.

The data were produced by immunoSEQ multiplex PCR, yet TCRdb's version contains in-frame clones alone and is incomplete. Among about 350,000 clones, about nine tenths were seen once, and the ten largest hold approximately 3.6%. This clone was counted a single time. Its specificity is not known. The treatment here: some 19 received Ad26.COV2.S at low or high dose, single or two shots; 5 received placebo; per-sample allocation not given. The samples were gathered on day 63 after the first injection of vaccine or placebo. Whoever gave the sample was an adult aged 18-55 years in Boston. This vaccine is an Ad26 vector that expresses the Wuhan-strain SARS-CoV-2 spike. This material consisted of peripheral blood, taken in a trial of Ad26.COV2.S vaccine versus placebo. The origin of this receptor is a person between 18 and 60 years old who received the Ad26.COV2.S COVID-19 vaccine or a placebo.

CDR3: CASSGDRVSEQYF. CDR3 DNA: TGTGCCAGCAGCGGGGACAGGGTCAGCGAGCAGTACTTC. V is TRBV5-5 and J is TRBJ2-7; 9 nucleotides agree with TRBD1. The germline V gene has CDR1 SGHKS and CDR2 YYEKEE (reference sequence). This CDR3 region has 13 residues. V lost 4 bases to trimming and J lost 6 bases; unmatched junction nucleotides: 5.